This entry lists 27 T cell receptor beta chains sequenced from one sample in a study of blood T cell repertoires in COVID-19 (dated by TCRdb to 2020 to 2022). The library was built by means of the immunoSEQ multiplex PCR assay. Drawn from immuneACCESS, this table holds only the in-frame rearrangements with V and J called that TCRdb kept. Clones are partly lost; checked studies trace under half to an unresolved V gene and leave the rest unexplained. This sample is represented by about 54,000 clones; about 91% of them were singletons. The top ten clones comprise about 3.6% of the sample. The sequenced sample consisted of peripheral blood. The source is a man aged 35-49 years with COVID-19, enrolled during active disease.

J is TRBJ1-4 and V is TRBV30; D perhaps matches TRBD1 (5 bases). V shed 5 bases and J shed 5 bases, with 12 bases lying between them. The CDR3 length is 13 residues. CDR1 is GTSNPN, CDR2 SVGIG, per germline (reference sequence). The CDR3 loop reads CAWGTEKNEKLFF. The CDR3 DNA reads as TGTGCCTGGGGGACGGAGAAGAATGAAAAACTGTTTTTT.

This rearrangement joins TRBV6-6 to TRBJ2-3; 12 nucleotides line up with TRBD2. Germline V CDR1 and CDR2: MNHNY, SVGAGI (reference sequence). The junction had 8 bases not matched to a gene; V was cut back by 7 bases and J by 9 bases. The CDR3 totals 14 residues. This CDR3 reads CASTRLAGEHTQYF. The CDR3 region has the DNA TGTGCCAGCACCCGACTAGCGGGAGAGCACACGCAGTATTTT.

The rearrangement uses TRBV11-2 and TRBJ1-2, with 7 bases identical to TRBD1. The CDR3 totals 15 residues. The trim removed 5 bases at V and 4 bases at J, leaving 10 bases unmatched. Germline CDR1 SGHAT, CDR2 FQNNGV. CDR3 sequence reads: CASSVLARDSYGYTF. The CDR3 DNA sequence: TGTGCCAGCAGCGTCCTAGCCCGGGACAGCTATGGCTACACCTTC. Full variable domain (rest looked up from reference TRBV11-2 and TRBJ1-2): EAGVAQSPRYKIIEKRQSVAFWCNPISGHATLYWYQQILGQGPKLLIQFQNNGVVDDSQLPKDRFSAERLKGVDSTLKIQPAKLEDSAVYLCASSVLARDSYGYTFGSGTRLTVV.

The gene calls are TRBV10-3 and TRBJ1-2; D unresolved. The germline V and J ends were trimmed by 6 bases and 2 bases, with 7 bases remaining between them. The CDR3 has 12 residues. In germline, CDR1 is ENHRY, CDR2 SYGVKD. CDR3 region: CAISDSNYGYTF. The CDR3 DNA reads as TGTGCCATCAGCGACTCCAACTATGGCTACACCTTC.

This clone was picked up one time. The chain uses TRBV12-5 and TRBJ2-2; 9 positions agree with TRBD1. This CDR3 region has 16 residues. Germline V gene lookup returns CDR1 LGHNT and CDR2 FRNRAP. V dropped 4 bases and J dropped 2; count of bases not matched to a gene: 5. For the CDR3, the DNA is TGTGCTAGTGGTTCCGCGGGACAGGGTAACACCGGGGAGCTGTTTTTT. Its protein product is CASGSAGQGNTGELFF. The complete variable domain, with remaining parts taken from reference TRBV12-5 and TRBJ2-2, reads DARVTQTPRHKVTEMGQEVTMRCQPILGHNTVFWYRQTMMQGLELLAYFRNRAPLDDSGMPKDRFSAEMPDATLATLKIQPSEPRDSAVYFCASGSAGQGNTGELFFGEGSRLTVL.

In nucleotides, the CDR3 is TGTGCCAGCAGGGGACAGGGCTATGGCTACACCTTC. Its translation is CASRGQGYGYTF. The chain links TRBV2 to TRBJ1-2; 9 bases agree with TRBD1. This CDR3 has 12 residues. V lost 6 bases and J lost 4; bases outside the gene matches: 0. CDR1 is SNHLY, CDR2 FYNNEI, per germline. The variable domain in full, with the rest retrieved from reference TRBV2 and TRBJ1-2, is EPEVTQTPSHQVTQMGQEVILRCVPISNHLYFYWYRQILGQKVEFLVSFYNNEISEKSEIFDDQFSVERPDGSNFTLKIRSTKLEDSAMYFCASRGQGYGYTFGSGTRLTVV.

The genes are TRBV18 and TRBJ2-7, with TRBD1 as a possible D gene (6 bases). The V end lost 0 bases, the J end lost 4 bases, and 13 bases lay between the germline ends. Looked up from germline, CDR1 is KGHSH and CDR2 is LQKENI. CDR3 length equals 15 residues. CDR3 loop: CASSPPNLGGYEQYF. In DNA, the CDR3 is TGTGCCAGCTCACCACCGAATCTAGGGGGTTACGAGCAGTACTTC.

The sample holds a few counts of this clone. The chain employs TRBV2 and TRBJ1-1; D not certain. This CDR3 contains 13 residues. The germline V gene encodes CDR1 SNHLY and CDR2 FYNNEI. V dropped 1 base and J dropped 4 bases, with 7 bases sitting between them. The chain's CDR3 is CASSEGRITEAFF. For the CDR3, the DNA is TGTGCCAGCAGTGAAGGTAGAATCACTGAAGCTTTCTTT.

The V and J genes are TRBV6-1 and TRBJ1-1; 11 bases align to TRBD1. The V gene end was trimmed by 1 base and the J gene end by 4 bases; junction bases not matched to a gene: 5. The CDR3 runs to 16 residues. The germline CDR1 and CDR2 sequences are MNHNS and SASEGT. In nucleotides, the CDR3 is TGTGCCAGCAGTGAAGAGGGACAGGGGGTCGGCACTGAAGCTTTCTTT. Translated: CASSEEGQGVGTEAFF.

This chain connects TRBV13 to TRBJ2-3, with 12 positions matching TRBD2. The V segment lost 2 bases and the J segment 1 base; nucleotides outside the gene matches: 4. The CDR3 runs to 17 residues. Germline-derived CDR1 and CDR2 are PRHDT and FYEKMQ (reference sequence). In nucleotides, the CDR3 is TGTGCCAGCAGCTTAAGACGACTAGCGGGGGGCACAGATACGCAGTATTTT. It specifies CASSLRRLAGGTDTQYF.

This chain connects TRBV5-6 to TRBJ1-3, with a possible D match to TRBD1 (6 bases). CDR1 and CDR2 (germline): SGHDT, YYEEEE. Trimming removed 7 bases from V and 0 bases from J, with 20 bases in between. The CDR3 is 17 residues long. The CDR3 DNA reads TGTGCCAGCCGCAAGGGAGGGGGGTCTTACTCTGGAAACACCATATATTTT. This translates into CASRKGGGSYSGNTIYF.

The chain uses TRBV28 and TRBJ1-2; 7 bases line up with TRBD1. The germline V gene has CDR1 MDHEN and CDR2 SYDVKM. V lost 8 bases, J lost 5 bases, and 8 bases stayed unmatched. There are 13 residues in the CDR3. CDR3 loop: CASETGTDYGYTF. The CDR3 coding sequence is TGTGCCAGCGAGACCGGGACAGATTATGGCTACACCTTC.

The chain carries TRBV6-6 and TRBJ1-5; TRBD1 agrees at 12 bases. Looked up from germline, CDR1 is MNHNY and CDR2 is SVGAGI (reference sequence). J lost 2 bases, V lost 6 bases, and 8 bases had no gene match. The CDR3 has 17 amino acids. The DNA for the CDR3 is TGTGCCAGCAGCCCGGGACAGGGGGCAGCTGGCAATCAGCCCCAGCATTTT. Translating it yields CASSPGQGAAGNQPQHF.

In DNA form, the CDR3 reads TGTGCCAGCAGCCTGGTGGTTAAGCCGGGCAATCAGCCCCAGCATTTT. Translation gives CASSLVVKPGNQPQHF. The J gene is TRBJ1-5, the V gene TRBV5-8; D is ambiguous. Deletions cut 4 bases from V and 2 bases from J, with 16 bases between. The CDR3 is made up of 16 amino acids. CDR1 and CDR2 from the germline V gene are SGHTS and YDEGEE.

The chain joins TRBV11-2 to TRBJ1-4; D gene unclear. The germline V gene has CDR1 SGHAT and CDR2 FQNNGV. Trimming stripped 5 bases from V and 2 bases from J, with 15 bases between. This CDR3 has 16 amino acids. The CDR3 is CASSQWRERTNEKLFF. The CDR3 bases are TGTGCCAGCAGCCAGTGGCGGGAGAGGACTAATGAAAAACTGTTTTTT.

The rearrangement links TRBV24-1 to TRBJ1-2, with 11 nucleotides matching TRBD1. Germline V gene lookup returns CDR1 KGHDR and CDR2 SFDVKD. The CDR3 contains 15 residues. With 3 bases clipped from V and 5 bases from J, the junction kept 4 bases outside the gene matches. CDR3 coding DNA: TGTGCCACCAGTGATCGGACAGGGGGCGCTTATGGCTACACCTTC. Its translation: CATSDRTGGAYGYTF.

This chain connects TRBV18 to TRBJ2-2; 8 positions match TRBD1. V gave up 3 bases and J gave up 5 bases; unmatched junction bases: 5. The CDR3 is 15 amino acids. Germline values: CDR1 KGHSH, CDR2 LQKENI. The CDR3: CASSPTGVGTGELFF. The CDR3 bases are TGTGCCAGCTCACCGACAGGGGTCGGGACCGGGGAGCTGTTTTTT.

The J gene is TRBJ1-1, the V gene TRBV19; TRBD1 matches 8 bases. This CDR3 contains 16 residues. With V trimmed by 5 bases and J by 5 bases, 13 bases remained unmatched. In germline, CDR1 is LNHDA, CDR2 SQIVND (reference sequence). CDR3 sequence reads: CASSPIRQGLSTEAFF. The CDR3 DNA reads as TGTGCCAGTAGTCCCATACGACAGGGGCTGAGTACTGAAGCTTTCTTT.

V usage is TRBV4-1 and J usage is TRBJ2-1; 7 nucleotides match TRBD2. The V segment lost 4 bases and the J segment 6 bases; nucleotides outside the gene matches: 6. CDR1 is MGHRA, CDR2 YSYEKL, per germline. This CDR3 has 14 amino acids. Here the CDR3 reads CASSPRLAVNEQFF. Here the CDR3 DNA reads TGCGCCAGCAGCCCCCGGCTAGCGGTCAATGAGCAGTTCTTC.

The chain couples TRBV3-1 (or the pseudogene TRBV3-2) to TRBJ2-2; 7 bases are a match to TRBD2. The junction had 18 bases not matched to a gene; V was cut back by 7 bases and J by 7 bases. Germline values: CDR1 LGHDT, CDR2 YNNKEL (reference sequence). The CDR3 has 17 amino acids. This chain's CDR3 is CASTQSPGLSVGGELFF. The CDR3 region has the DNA TGTGCCAGCACCCAGAGCCCGGGACTAAGTGTGGGCGGGGAGCTGTTTTTT.

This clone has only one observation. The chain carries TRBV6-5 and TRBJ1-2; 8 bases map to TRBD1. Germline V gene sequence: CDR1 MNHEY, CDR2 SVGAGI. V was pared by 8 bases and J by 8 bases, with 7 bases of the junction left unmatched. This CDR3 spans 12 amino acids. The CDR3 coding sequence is TGTGCCAGCTCATTCCGGACAGGGGGCTACACCTTC. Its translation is CASSFRTGGYTF.

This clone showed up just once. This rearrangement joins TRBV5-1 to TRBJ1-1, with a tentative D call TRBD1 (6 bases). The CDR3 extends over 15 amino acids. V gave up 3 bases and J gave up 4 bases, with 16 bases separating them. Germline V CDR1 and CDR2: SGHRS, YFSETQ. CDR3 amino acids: CASSYGGALRTEAFF. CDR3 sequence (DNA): TGCGCCAGCAGCTACGGGGGGGCCCTGCGCACTGAAGCTTTCTTT.

The CDR3 here is CASSRDRSNTEAFF. As DNA, the CDR3 is TGTGCCAGCAGCCGGGACAGGTCCAACACTGAAGCTTTCTTT. J is TRBJ1-1 and V is TRBV5-4; TRBD1 matches at 8 bases. The trim removed 4 bases at V and 2 bases at J, leaving 4 bases unmatched. In germline, CDR1 is SGHNT, CDR2 YYREEE (reference sequence). This CDR3 spans 14 amino acids.

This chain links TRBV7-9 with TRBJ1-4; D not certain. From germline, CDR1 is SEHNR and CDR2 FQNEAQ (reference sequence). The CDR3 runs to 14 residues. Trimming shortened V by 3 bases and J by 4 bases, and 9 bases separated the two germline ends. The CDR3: CASSFGIDNEKLFF. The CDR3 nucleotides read TGTGCCAGCAGCTTCGGGATAGATAATGAAAAACTGTTTTTT.

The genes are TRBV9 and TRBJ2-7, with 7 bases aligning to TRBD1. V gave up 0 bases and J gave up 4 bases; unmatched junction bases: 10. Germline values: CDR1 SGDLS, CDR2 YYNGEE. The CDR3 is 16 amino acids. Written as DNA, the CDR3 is TGTGCCAGCAGCGTAGATGGACAGGCAGTTGGGTACGAGCAGTACTTC. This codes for CASSVDGQAVGYEQYF.

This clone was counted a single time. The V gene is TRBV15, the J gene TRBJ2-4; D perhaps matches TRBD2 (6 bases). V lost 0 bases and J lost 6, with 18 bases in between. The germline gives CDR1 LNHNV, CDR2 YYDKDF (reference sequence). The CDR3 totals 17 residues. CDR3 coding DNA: TGTGCCACCAGCAGAGATCTGGAGGGAGTGGGGGGAAACATTCAGTACTTC. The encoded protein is CATSRDLEGVGGNIQYF.

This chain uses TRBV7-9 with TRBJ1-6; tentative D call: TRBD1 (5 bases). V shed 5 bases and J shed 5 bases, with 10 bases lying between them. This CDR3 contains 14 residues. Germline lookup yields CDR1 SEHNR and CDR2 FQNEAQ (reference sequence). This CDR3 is CASSRGDDNSPLHF. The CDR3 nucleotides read TGTGCCAGCAGCCGGGGGGACGATAATTCACCCCTCCACTTT.